Listed here is a single TCR beta chain. This sample was included in a study of blood T cell repertoires in COVID-19. The CDR3 length is 12 residues. Trimming removed 3 bases at V and 11 bases at J, with 13 bases between. The germline gives CDR1 SGHTA, CDR2 FQGNSA. Profiled with immunoSEQ multiplex PCR; TCRdb holds only in-frame clones, not every one. There are 200,000 to 300,000 clones in the sample; around 84% occur only once, and approximately 4% lies in the top ten. Sample: peripheral blood. The TCR comes from a man aged 60 to 69 with acute or convalescent COVID-19. This chain links TRBV7-2 with TRBJ1-1; D is unclear. The CDR3 DNA reads TGTGCCAGCAGCTTCCTCCGGAGTGCTGCTTTCTTT. Its translation: CASSFLRSAAFF.